The 23 T cell receptor beta chains below all came from one sample that was sequenced in a study of T cell responses to AZD1222 COVID-19 vaccine. Only in-frame clones appear in the TCRdb table, and some are missing; sequencing was by immunoSEQ multiplex PCR. Of 150,000 to 200,000 clones listed, roughly 87% were seen once; the top ten hold 2.5% to 3%. This sample comprised peripheral blood, obtained on day 0 of AZD1222 vaccination. These TCRs come from an adult in good health.

J is TRBJ1-6 and V is TRBV3-1 (or the pseudogene TRBV3-2); D remains unclear. CDR3 length: 14 residues. Germline loops: CDR1 LGHDT, CDR2 YNNKEL (reference sequence). The germline V and J ends were trimmed by 1 base and 11 bases, with 12 bases remaining between them. The CDR3 sequence: CASSQAGAPTPLHF. The CDR3 DNA reads as TGTGCCAGCAGCCAAGCGGGTGCCCCTACACCCCTCCACTTT.

The CDR3 region is CASSTRQGADSPLHF. The CDR3 DNA reads as TGTGCCAGCAGCACCCGACAGGGGGCTGATTCACCCCTCCACTTT. V is TRBV9 and J is TRBJ1-6; 10 bases map to TRBD1. This CDR3 comprises 15 residues. The germline gives CDR1 SGDLS, CDR2 YYNGEE. The V and J ends lost 4 bases and 8 bases, in that order; junction bases with no gene match: 6.

The chain uses TRBV7-2 and TRBJ2-1; possibly TRBD2 for D (5 bases). Germline values: CDR1 SGHTA, CDR2 FQGNSA. This CDR3 spans 17 amino acids. The V end was cut by 4 bases, the J end by 2 bases, with 18 bases between. CDR3 in amino acids: CASSSPTGGLAYNEQFF. The CDR3 DNA follows: TGTGCCAGCAGCTCTCCGACGGGCGGGCTGGCCTACAATGAGCAGTTCTTC.

The gene calls are TRBV5-1 and TRBJ2-3; unclear D gene. V was shortened by 0 bases and J by 2 bases, with 16 bases between the two germline ends. The CDR3 has 17 amino acids. Germline CDR1 reads SGHRS; CDR2 reads YFSETQ. The CDR3 protein is CASSLDRVIEYTDTQYF. The DNA for the CDR3 is TGCGCCAGCAGCTTGGATAGGGTAATCGAATACACAGATACGCAGTATTTT.

The chain is built from TRBV19 and TRBJ1-5; TRBD1 aligns across 9 bases. Per germline, CDR1 LNHDA and CDR2 SQIVND (reference sequence). The CDR3 runs 19 residues. The ends lost 2 bases at V and 1 base at J; junction bases unmatched: 12. The chain's CDR3 is CASSIYPGTGMGSNQPQHF. In DNA form, the CDR3 reads TGTGCCAGTAGTATATACCCAGGGACAGGGATGGGGAGCAATCAGCCCCAGCATTTT.

The rearrangement links TRBV10-3 to TRBJ2-7, with TRBD2 matching 14 bases. This CDR3 comprises 17 residues. V gave up 6 bases and J gave up 1 base; unmatched junction bases: 8. Germline V gene sequence: CDR1 ENHRY, CDR2 SYGVKD. The CDR3 coding sequence is TGTGCCATCAGCCCGGGACTAGCGGGAGAGACATCCTACGAGCAGTACTTC. Encoded protein: CAISPGLAGETSYEQYF.

The rearrangement joins TRBV5-1 to TRBJ2-7; D is undetermined. The V gene's germline CDR1 is SGHRS and CDR2 YFSETQ. The CDR3 sequence is 14 residues long. Trimming pared 2 bases from V and 1 base from J, leaving 10 bases between. The CDR3 sequence is CASSLTPPSYEQYF. In DNA form, the CDR3 reads TGCGCCAGCAGCTTAACGCCGCCGTCCTACGAGCAGTACTTC.

The chain combines TRBV30 with TRBJ1-6, with 7 bases identical to TRBD1. Germline lookup yields CDR1 GTSNPN and CDR2 SVGIG (reference sequence). The CDR3 length is 16 residues. Trimming took 4 bases from V and 0 from J; bases not matched to a gene: 6. The CDR3 DNA reads TGTGCCTGGACCGGGGACAGCCGCTCCTATAATTCACCCCTCCACTTT. Amino acids: CAWTGDSRSYNSPLHF.

This clone showed up just a few times. This chain connects TRBV28 to TRBJ2-7; no clear D gene. V was pared by 5 bases and J by 2 bases, with 13 bases between. Germline loops: CDR1 MDHEN, CDR2 SYDVKM. This CDR3 contains 14 residues. For the CDR3, the DNA is TGTGCCAGCAGTCCCGAGCGCAGACCCTACGAGCAGTACTTC. Its translation is CASSPERRPYEQYF. Full variable domain (missing parts from reference TRBV28 and TRBJ2-7): DVKVTQSSRYLVKRTGEKVFLECVQDMDHENMFWYRQDPGLGLRLIYFSYDVKMKEKGDIPEGYSVSREKKERFSLILESASTNQTSMYLCASSPERRPYEQYFGPGTRLTVT.

The chain employs TRBV11-2 and TRBJ2-7; a weak D match, TRBD1 (6 bases). Germline CDR1 reads SGHAT; CDR2 reads FQNNGV. V was trimmed by 5 bases and J by 2 bases, leaving 13 bases between them. This CDR3 spans 14 amino acids. CDR3 sequence (DNA): TGTGCCAGCAGCAAACGCGGACAGACCTACGAGCAGTACTTC. This sequence encodes CASSKRGQTYEQYF.

This clone was observed once. The chain links TRBV2 to TRBJ2-1; 11 bases agree with TRBD2. The germline CDR1 and CDR2 sequences are SNHLY and FYNNEI. V was clipped by 8 bases and J by 5 bases; unmatched bases: 2. This CDR3 contains 13 residues. CDR3 coding DNA: TGTGCCAGCCTACTAGCGGGAGACAATGAGCAGTTCTTC. Translation gives CASLLAGDNEQFF.

The genes are TRBV9 and TRBJ2-7; possible D gene TRBD2, 6 bases. Germline V lookup: CDR1 SGDLS, CDR2 YYNGEE. The CDR3 is 13 residues long. V lost 0 bases to trimming and J lost 2 bases, with 6 bases between them. CDR3 sequence (DNA): TGTGCCAGCAGCGTAGGGACTACCTACGAGCAGTACTTC. It yields the protein CASSVGTTYEQYF. The entire variable domain, with the rest obtained from reference TRBV9 and TRBJ2-7, is as follows: DSGVTQTPKHLITATGQRVTLRCSPRSGDLSVYWYQQSLDQGLQFLIQYYNGEERAKGNILERFSAQQFPDLHSELNLSSLELGDSALYFCASSVGTTYEQYFGPGTRLTVT.

The J gene is TRBJ2-1, the V gene TRBV6-5; 14 bases fit TRBD2. Trimming removed 4 bases from V and 8 bases from J; junction bases left unmatched: 4. The CDR3 has 15 residues. CDR1 is MNHEY and CDR2 is SVGAGI in the germline V gene. This CDR3 is CASSLQGLAGDEQFF. The CDR3, as DNA: TGTGCCAGCAGTTTGCAGGGACTAGCGGGAGATGAGCAGTTCTTC.

The chain is built from TRBV19 and TRBJ1-5, with 7 bases that match TRBD1. The CDR3 runs 17 residues. With 6 bases clipped from V and 0 bases from J, the junction kept 11 bases outside the gene matches. Germline loops: CDR1 LNHDA, CDR2 SQIVND (reference sequence). CDR3 in amino acids: CASSLQKTGHSNQPQHF. CDR3 bases: TGTGCCAGTAGCCTACAAAAGACAGGGCATAGCAATCAGCCCCAGCATTTT.

CDR3 protein: CASSLTGDSNQPQHF. CDR3 DNA: TGTGCCAGCAGCTTGACAGGGGATAGCAATCAGCCCCAGCATTTT. The chain is built from TRBV7-9 and TRBJ1-5; 8 bases are shared with TRBD1. J lost 0 bases, V lost 3 bases, and 1 base had no gene match. The CDR3 spans 15 residues. Germline V gene lookup returns CDR1 SEHNR and CDR2 FQNEAQ (reference sequence).

V and J are TRBV4-2 and TRBJ2-7; 7 bases are shared with TRBD2. The CDR3 totals 16 residues. Germline V gives CDR1 LGHNA, CDR2 YNFKEQ. Germline trimming cut 1 base from V and 4 bases from J; bases unmatched to any gene: 10. Written as DNA, the CDR3 is TGTGCCAGCAGCCAAGCGGCGCGGGAGTTGGTATACGAGCAGTACTTC. Translation: CASSQAARELVYEQYF.

This chain links TRBV4-1 with TRBJ1-1; possibly TRBD1 for D (6 bases). This CDR3 contains 15 residues. Germline CDR1 MGHRA, CDR2 YSYEKL. V lost 1 base, J lost 5 bases, and 14 bases lay in between. CDR3 residues: CASSQGTGLLTEAFF. The DNA of the CDR3 is TGCGCCAGCAGCCAAGGAACAGGGTTGCTTACTGAAGCTTTCTTT.

The rearrangement links TRBV30 to TRBJ1-1; tentatively, D is TRBD1 (6 bases). Trimming removed 3 bases at V and 7 bases at J, with 9 bases between. This CDR3 has 11 residues. The germline gives CDR1 GTSNPN, CDR2 SVGIG (reference sequence). The CDR3 coding sequence is TGTGCCTGGAGGCAGGGGATTGAAGCTTTCTTT. Translation gives CAWRQGIEAFF.

The chain is built from TRBV11-3 and TRBJ2-5; 14 bases map to TRBD2. J lost 7 bases, V lost 1 base, and 8 bases had no gene match. Germline CDR1 SGHNT, CDR2 YENEEA. This CDR3 has 17 amino acids. The chain's CDR3 is CASSLVGTSGRVATQYF. The CDR3, as DNA: TGTGCCAGCAGCTTAGTTGGGACTAGCGGGAGAGTGGCGACCCAGTACTTC.

This clone was seen once. V usage is TRBV5-1 and J usage is TRBJ1-1, with 10 bases aligning to TRBD1. The CDR3 is 17 amino acids. The germline gives CDR1 SGHRS, CDR2 YFSETQ. V lost 1 base, J lost 0 bases, and 6 bases stayed unmatched. The CDR3 spells CASSLTRTGGVNTEAFF. The CDR3 nucleotides are TGCGCCAGCAGCTTGACGAGGACAGGGGGGGTGAACACTGAAGCTTTCTTT. The entire variable domain, with the rest obtained from reference TRBV5-1 and TRBJ1-1, is as follows: KAGVTQTPRYLIKTRGQQVTLSCSPISGHRSVSWYQQTPGQGLQFLFEYFSETQRNKGNFPGRFSGRQFSNSRSEMNVSTLELGDSALYLCASSLTRTGGVNTEAFFGQGTRLTVV.

The J gene is TRBJ1-1, the V gene TRBV2; 7 bases are a match to TRBD1. CDR3 length equals 12 residues. Germline V gives CDR1 SNHLY, CDR2 FYNNEI. V was pared by 7 bases and J by 6 bases, with 5 bases of the junction left unmatched. CDR3 DNA: TGTGCCAGCACGAGGGGGCAGTCTGAAGCTTTCTTT. This codes for CASTRGQSEAFF.

The rearrangement joins TRBV6-5 to TRBJ2-1; 11 positions match TRBD2. After removal of 11 bases from V and 0 bases from J, the junction contained 6 bases not matched to a gene. The CDR3 has 15 amino acids. The germline CDR1 and CDR2 sequences are MNHEY and SVGAGI. The CDR3 loop reads CAVGLAGSSYNEQFF. The DNA for the CDR3 is TGTGCCGTCGGACTAGCGGGTAGCTCCTACAATGAGCAGTTCTTC.

V usage is TRBV7-9 and J usage is TRBJ2-7; 11 positions match TRBD2. CDR3 length: 15 residues. Germline V gives CDR1 SEHNR, CDR2 FQNEAQ (reference sequence). V lost 4 bases, J lost 0 bases, and 2 bases stayed unmatched. The CDR3 spells CASSSSGGSSYEQYF. The CDR3 DNA follows: TGTGCCAGCAGCTCTAGCGGGGGGAGCTCCTACGAGCAGTACTTC.